Listed below are T cell receptor beta chains from one sample, sequenced in a study of OX40 agonist ivuxolimab in advanced cancers. Sequencing was performed with immunoSEQ multiplex PCR; in TCRdb, only in-frame clones are kept and a portion is missing. Found here are 55,000 to 65,000 clones, about 86% of them singletons; the top ten hold approximately 4%. This material consisted of CD4+ or CD8+ T cells sorted from blood, taken in a trial of the OX40 agonist ivuxolimab. The receptor set was obtained from an adult with an advanced solid tumor such as melanoma, head and neck, liver or kidney cancer. CDR3s include the opening cysteine and the closing phenylalanine or tryptophan. A D gene is named only where the DNA matches it firmly. Clone size is stated in some rows and not others, as once, few, many or a class when expanded.

J gene	V gene	D gene	clone size	CDR3 protein	CDR3 DNA
TRBJ1-2	TRBV5-4	.	.	CASSFPRATSYGYTF	TGTGCCAGCAGCTTCCCACGGGCCACATCCTATGGCTACACCTTC
TRBJ2-2	TRBV6-6	.	.	CASSYPRGHRSGELFF	TGTGCCAGCAGTTACCCCCGCGGCCACAGGTCCGGGGAGCTGTTTTTT
TRBJ2-3	TRBV5-1	.	.	CASSLQREAGRDTQYF	TGCGCCAGCAGCTTGCAACGTGAGGCGGGACGAGATACGCAGTATTTT
TRBJ2-3	TRBV9	.	.	CASSTGTSYTNTDTQYF	TGTGCCAGCAGCACCGGGACCTCCTACACCAACACAGATACGCAGTATTTT
TRBJ2-7	TRBV5-4	.	.	CASSLPGIYEQYF	TGTGCCAGCAGCTTGCCCGGAATCTACGAGCAGTACTTC
TRBJ2-3	TRBV6-6	TRBD1	.	CASRGQGITDTQYF	TGTGCCAGCAGGGGACAGGGGATAACAGATACGCAGTATTTT
TRBJ2-6	TRBV29-1	.	.	CSVEDNYVGVGANVLTF	TGCAGCGTTGAAGATAACTATGTCGGCGTTGGGGCCAACGTCCTGACTTTC
TRBJ1-4	TRBV7-9	.	.	CASSRDRIDEKLFF	TGTGCCAGCAGCCGCGACAGGATCGATGAAAAACTGTTTTTT
TRBJ2-5	TRBV15	.	few	CATSTPSRRKRETQYF	TGTGCCACCAGCACCCCGTCCAGGCGAAAGAGGGAGACCCAGTACTTC
TRBJ2-3	TRBV19	TRBD1	.	CASRTGGTQYF	TGTGCCAGTAGGACAGGGGGCACGCAGTATTTT
TRBJ2-3	TRBV27	.	few	CASKANRRGYTDTQYF	TGTGCCAGCAAGGCGAATAGACGGGGTTACACAGATACGCAGTATTTT
TRBJ1-1	TRBV6-1	.	.	CASSYWENTEAFF	TGTGCCAGCAGCTACTGGGAGAACACTGAAGCTTTCTTT
TRBJ2-1	TRBV6-5	.	.	CASSYTLTPGSNEQFF	TGTGCCAGCAGTTACACGTTGACTCCCGGGTCCAATGAGCAGTTCTTC
TRBJ1-2	TRBV7-9	.	.	CASSRDVYGYTF	TGTGCCAGCAGCCGGGACGTTTATGGCTACACCTTC
TRBJ2-3	TRBV6-1	.	few	CASGRDPQDTQYF	TGTGCCAGCGGTCGGGATCCCCAAGATACGCAGTATTTT
TRBJ2-7	TRBV7-6	.	.	CASSLEAEQYF	TGTGCCAGCAGCTTAGAGGCCGAGCAGTACTTC
TRBJ2-1	TRBV2	TRBD1	.	CASITDREMEQFF	TGTGCCAGCATCACAGACAGGGAGATGGAGCAGTTCTTC
TRBJ2-7	TRBV19	TRBD1	.	CASKGSTGRYEQYF	TGTGCCAGTAAAGGCTCGACAGGGCGGTACGAGCAGTACTTC
TRBJ2-5	TRBV19	TRBD1	.	CASSIPRTGGEETQYF	TGTGCCAGTAGTATCCCCCGGACAGGGGGTGAAGAGACCCAGTACTTC
TRBJ2-1	TRBV6-6	.	.	CASRPHPGSGFSEQFF	TGTGCCAGCAGGCCCCACCCGGGTTCTGGTTTCAGTGAGCAGTTCTTC
TRBJ2-7	TRBV11-3	.	few	CASSLGPLGGEQYF	TGTGCCAGCAGCTTAGGCCCCCTTGGCGGCGAGCAGTACTTC
TRBJ2-2	TRBV18	.	.	CASSPFVSSGELFF	TGTGCCAGCTCACCGTTTGTATCTTCCGGGGAGCTGTTTTTT
TRBJ1-3	TRBV19	TRBD1	once	CASTARGPQGPSGNTIYF	TGTGCCAGTACCGCTAGGGGACCACAGGGGCCCTCTGGAAACACCATATATTTT
TRBJ1-6	TRBV2	TRBD1	.	CASTFQGTGGSGNSPLHF	TGTGCCAGCACTTTCCAAGGGACAGGGGGTTCGGGCAATTCACCCCTCCACTTT
TRBJ1-5	TRBV28	TRBD1	.	CASSLTGGHDQPQHF	TGTGCCAGCAGTTTGACAGGGGGGCATGATCAGCCCCAGCATTTT
TRBJ2-7	TRBV11-3	.	.	CASSLDFGEQYF	TGTGCCAGCAGCTTAGATTTTGGCGAGCAGTACTTC
TRBJ2-7	TRBV7-3	.	.	CASSLTGYEQYF	TGTGCCAGCAGCTTAACGGGCTACGAGCAGTACTTC
TRBJ2-2	TRBV6-1	.	once	CASSEILAGGTKNTGELFF	TGTGCCAGCAGTGAAATTCTTGCCGGAGGGACGAAGAACACCGGGGAGCTGTTTTTT
TRBJ1-6	TRBV5-4	.	once	CASSPGPSDNSPLHF	TGTGCCAGCAGCCCAGGGCCCTCGGATAATTCACCCCTCCACTTT
TRBJ1-6	TRBV7-2	.	.	CASSLRSGANSPLHF	TGTGCCAGCAGCTTAAGGTCAGGGGCGAATTCACCCCTCCACTTT
TRBJ2-5	TRBV18	.	.	CASSPGKGETQYF	TGTGCCAGCTCACCAGGGAAGGGAGAGACCCAGTACTTC
TRBJ1-2	TRBV5-1	TRBD1	.	CASSPTGVEGYTF	TGCGCCAGCAGCCCCACAGGGGTGGAGGGCTACACCTTC
TRBJ1-1	TRBV7-6	.	.	CASSLASTRTLNTEAFF	TGTGCCAGCAGCTTAGCGTCGACACGGACCCTGAACACTGAAGCTTTCTTT
TRBJ2-1	TRBV7-3	TRBD2	.	CASSLGLAGAEQFF	TGTGCCAGCAGCTTAGGATTAGCGGGGGCTGAGCAGTTCTTC
TRBJ1-6	TRBV14	.	.	CASSRDIVLGNSPLHF	TGTGCCAGCAGCCGGGACATTGTCCTTGGTAATTCACCCCTCCACTTT
TRBJ1-1	TRBV10-3	TRBD1	.	CAISDRQGDGYIEAFF	TGTGCCATCAGTGACCGACAGGGTGATGGATACATTGAAGCTTTCTTT
TRBJ2-7	TRBV7-4	TRBD2	.	CASSFLAGCSYEQYF	TGTGCCAGCAGCTTTCTAGCGGGGTGCTCCTACGAGCAGTACTTC
TRBJ2-7	TRBV30	TRBD2	.	CAWSVLAGTEQYF	TGTGCCTGGAGTGTATTAGCGGGGACGGAGCAGTACTTC
TRBJ2-1	TRBV28	TRBD1	.	CASTPGTGRSEQFF	TGTGCCAGCACCCCCGGGACAGGTAGAAGTGAGCAGTTCTTC
TRBJ2-2	TRBV2	.	.	CASMGGSNTGELFF	TGTGCCAGCATGGGGGGCTCTAACACCGGGGAGCTGTTTTTT
TRBJ1-1	TRBV18	TRBD1	.	CASGQGADTEAFF	TGTGCCAGCGGCCAGGGGGCGGACACTGAAGCTTTCTTT
TRBJ2-1	TRBV27	.	few	CAIGPYNEQFF	TGTGCCATCGGGCCCTACAATGAGCAGTTCTTC
TRBJ2-3	TRBV5-1	TRBD2	.	CASKKRGGTDTQYF	TGCGCCAGCAAGAAGCGGGGGGGCACAGATACGCAGTATTTT
TRBJ1-5	TRBV2	TRBD1	.	CASRTGGGNQPQHF	TGTGCCAGCAGGACAGGGGGCGGGAATCAGCCCCAGCATTTT
TRBJ1-3	TRBV15	.	.	CATSRDRGKGAGNTIYF	TGTGCCACCAGCAGAGACCGCGGGAAGGGAGCTGGAAACACCATATATTTT
TRBJ1-6	TRBV6-5	TRBD1	.	CASSLQGVRISPLHF	TGTGCCAGCAGTCTACAGGGGGTTAGGATTTCACCCCTCCACTTT
TRBJ2-3	TRBV18	.	.	CASSPGLYTLTDTQYF	TGTGCCAGCTCACCGGGACTCTACACCCTCACAGATACGCAGTATTTT
TRBJ2-7	TRBV10-3	.	.	CATVSNSYEQYF	TGTGCCACCGTGAGCAACTCCTACGAGCAGTACTTC
TRBJ1-1	TRBV4-3	.	few	CASSQERGNTEAFF	TGCGCCAGCAGCCAAGAGAGAGGGAACACTGAAGCTTTCTTT
TRBJ1-5	TRBV7-2	.	.	CASSPTGSKSNQPQHF	TGTGCCAGCAGCCCCACAGGGTCGAAGAGCAATCAGCCCCAGCATTTT
TRBJ2-7	TRBV7-2	.	.	CASSPSSRRDQREQYF	TGTGCCAGCAGCCCGAGTTCTCGCCGTGACCAAAGAGAGCAGTACTTC
TRBJ1-2	TRBV7-3	.	.	CASSPTHGTTSYTF	TGTGCCAGCAGCCCAACTCACGGGACAACTAGCTACACCTTC